Shown below are 18 T cell receptor beta chains from a single sample sequenced in a study of T cells in Graves' hyperthyroidism and ophthalmopathy. The source material, RNA transcripts, was used to amplify TCR beta CDR3 regions. The HTBI primer set served for first-round RT-PCR of the TCR CDR3. One entry per CDR3 protein, called by TCRdb with MiXCR from the multiplex PCR reads. The sample includes about 410,000 distinct CDR3 sequences, 14% to 15% of them seen just once. The sample comprised blood. Receptors originate from a man between 18 and 35 years old with Graves' ophthalmopathy.

This clonotype was observed many times. This rearrangement joins TRBV6-1 to TRBJ2-5; no definite D call. Trimming left V 5 bases short and J 3 bases short, with 13 bases between. CDR1 and CDR2 (germline): MNHNS, SASEGT. The CDR3 is 14 residues long. The DNA for the CDR3 is TGTGCCAGCAGTTATTCTGACTTTGAAGAGACCCAGTACTTC. It yields the protein CASSYSDFEETQYF.

The chain uses TRBV27 and TRBJ2-3, with TRBD2 matching 14 bases. The CDR3 totals 17 residues. From germline, CDR1 is MNHEY and CDR2 SMNVEV (reference sequence). V dropped 4 bases and J dropped 5; count of bases not matched to a gene: 8. In DNA form, the CDR3 reads TGTGCCAGCAGTTCTCGACTAGCGGGAGGGCCTGGAGATACGCAGTATTTT. Translation: CASSSRLAGGPGDTQYF.

This chain links TRBV6-2 or TRBV6-3 with TRBJ2-7; 10 bases are a match to TRBD2. The CDR3 is made up of 21 amino acids. Germline trimming cut 2 bases from V and 5 bases from J; bases unmatched to any gene: 24. CDR1 and CDR2 from the germline V gene are MNHEY and SVGEGT. Here the CDR3 reads CASSYNNRLAGRHPFLDEQYF. For the CDR3, the DNA is TGTGCCAGCAGTTACAACAATCGACTAGCGGGTCGACACCCATTTTTGGACGAGCAGTACTTC.

This clonotype was counted at least ten times. The rearrangement links TRBV2 to TRBJ2-7, with 7 bases aligning to TRBD2. The germline V gene encodes CDR1 SNHLY and CDR2 FYNNEI. The V segment lost 3 bases and the J segment 2 bases; nucleotides outside the gene matches: 7. This CDR3 has 15 amino acids. The CDR3 DNA is TGTGCCAGCAGTGACTGGGGGGGGGAGACCTACGAGCAGTACTTC. Protein sequence: CASSDWGGETYEQYF. The full variable domain, its missing parts supplied by reference TRBV2 and TRBJ2-7, is EPEVTQTPSHQVTQMGQEVILRCVPISNHLYFYWYRQILGQKVEFLVSFYNNEISEKSEIFDDQFSVERPDGSNFTLKIRSTKLEDSAMYFCASSDWGGETYEQYFGPGTRLTVT.

This clonotype appeared a few times. This chain uses TRBV27 with TRBJ2-1; D remains unclear. The V gene lost 5 bases and the J gene lost 10 bases, with 15 bases spanning the gap. The CDR3 has 13 amino acids. Germline V gene lookup returns CDR1 MNHEY and CDR2 SMNVEV (reference sequence). CDR3 bases: TGTGCCAGCAGTCCCAGAAGCCTGGGGGAGCAGTTCTTC. It is translated as CASSPRSLGEQFF.

This clonotype was detected ten times or more. V and J are TRBV29-1 and TRBJ2-1; maybe TRBD2 (5 bases). This CDR3 contains 11 residues. V was trimmed by 3 bases and J by 7 bases, leaving 7 bases between them. Germline CDR1 and CDR2: SQVTM and ANQGSEA. The CDR3 here is CSVEGGNEQFF. CDR3 coding DNA: TGCAGCGTTGAGGGCGGGAATGAGCAGTTCTTC.

This clonotype was recorded many times. The chain employs TRBV6-1 and TRBJ2-7; TRBD1 matches at 8 bases. In germline, CDR1 is MNHNS, CDR2 SASEGT. With 7 bases clipped from V and 3 bases from J, the junction kept 8 bases outside the gene matches. The CDR3 is 14 amino acids. The CDR3 DNA reads as TGTGCCAGCACCTCACCCGGACAGGGCTACGAGCAGTACTTC. The encoded protein is CASTSPGQGYEQYF.

The chain carries TRBV5-5 and TRBJ1-1, with D possibly matching TRBD1 (5 bases). V gave up 5 bases and J gave up 4 bases, with 12 bases separating them. Per germline, CDR1 SGHKS and CDR2 YYEKEE (reference sequence). This CDR3 region has 13 residues. CDR3: CASRKGASTEAFF. CDR3 nucleotides: TGTGCCAGCAGAAAAGGGGCGAGCACTGAAGCTTTCTTT. Using reference TRBV5-5 and TRBJ1-1 for the parts outside the CDR3, the full variable domain is DAGVTQSPTHLIKTRGQQVTLRCSPISGHKSVSWYQQVLGQGPQFIFQYYEKEERGRGNFPDRFSARQFPNYSSELNVNALLLGDSALYLCASRKGASTEAFFGQGTRLTVV.

The sample holds many counts of this clonotype. This chain uses TRBV7-9 with TRBJ2-1; 8 bases fit TRBD2. Germline loops: CDR1 SEHNR, CDR2 FQNEAQ (reference sequence). Trimming at V came to 3 bases and at J to 2 bases, leaving 3 bases not matched to a gene. The CDR3 consists of 15 residues. The CDR3 DNA follows: TGTGCCAGCAGCTTTTATAGCGGGGCCTACAATGAGCAGTTCTTC. This translates into CASSFYSGAYNEQFF.

This clonotype was recorded a few times. One end of the junction fails to match germline, which may point to a read error. The chain carries TRBV18 and TRBJ1-1; D unresolved. The CDR3 extends over 15 amino acids. CDR1 and CDR2 (germline): KGHSH, LQKENI. This CDR3 reads CAGSIGLAMNTEAFF. The CDR3 DNA reads TGTGCCGGCTCAATAGGGTTGGCGATGAACACTGAAGCTTTCTTT.

This clonotype was found a few times. The chain recombines TRBV7-9 with TRBJ2-7; D possibly corresponds to TRBD2 (7 bases). The V and J ends lost 5 bases and 3 bases respectively, with 17 bases between them. CDR1 is SEHNR and CDR2 is FQNEAQ in the germline V gene (reference sequence). The CDR3 covers 15 residues. The CDR3 here is CASSEQGGGYYEQYF. The CDR3 coding sequence is TGTGCCAGCAGCGAACAGGGAGGGGGGTACTACGAGCAGTACTTC. The entire variable domain, with the rest obtained from reference TRBV7-9 and TRBJ2-7, is as follows: DTGVSQNPRHKITKRGQNVTFRCDPISEHNRLYWYRQTLGQGPEFLTYFQNEAQLEKSRLLSDRFSAERPKGSFSTLEIQRTEQGDSAMYLCASSEQGGGYYEQYFGPGTRLTVT.

This clonotype was picked up many times. The DNA for the CDR3 is TGTGCCTCGCGGTCAGGCGCGAACACTGAAGCTTTCTTT. Translated, it gives CASRSGANTEAFF. The J gene is TRBJ1-1, the V gene TRBV11-3; no reliable D call. CDR1 SGHNT and CDR2 YENEEA come from the germline V gene. The CDR3 is 13 residues long. The V gene lost 11 bases and the J gene lost 1 base, with 14 bases spanning the gap.

This clonotype occurred many times. The chain has TRBV20-1 and TRBJ2-7; TRBD1 matches at 9 bases. The length of the CDR3 is 16 residues. V trimming: 3 bases; J trimming: 2 bases; junction bases outside the gene matches: 11. The germline V gene encodes CDR1 DFQATT and CDR2 SNEGSKA (reference sequence). DNA of the CDR3: TGCAGTGCTAGCGGATGGGGACAGGGTCTCCCCTACGAGCAGTACTTC. It yields the protein CSASGWGQGLPYEQYF.

This clonotype has ten or more counts. The CDR3, as DNA: TGTGCCAGCAGCGATGCCCCGGGACCCTACGAGCAGTACTTC. Translation: CASSDAPGPYEQYF. V usage is TRBV7-3 and J usage is TRBJ2-7; perhaps D is TRBD1 or TRBD2 (5 bases each). The V gene lost 5 bases and the J gene lost 2 bases, with 13 bases spanning the gap. Germline CDR1 SGHTA, CDR2 FQGTGA. This CDR3 has 14 amino acids.

This clonotype was seen at least ten times. The chain employs TRBV20-1 and TRBJ2-5; TRBD2 agrees at 12 bases. Germline loops: CDR1 DFQATT, CDR2 SNEGSKA (reference sequence). J was trimmed by 5 bases and V by 1 base; bases with no gene match: 14. CDR3 length: 18 amino acids. CDR3 nucleotides: TGCAGTGCTAGAGGGGTCGGGCTAGCGGGAGGGCCTGGGGAGACCCAGTACTTC. This gives the protein CSARGVGLAGGPGETQYF.

This clonotype was seen many times. This chain uses TRBV7-9 with TRBJ1-1; D gene uncertain. This CDR3 contains 14 residues. V lost 2 bases to trimming and J lost 4 bases, with 11 bases between them. Germline CDR1 reads SEHNR; CDR2 reads FQNEAQ (reference sequence). Here the CDR3 DNA reads TGTGCCAGCAGCTTACCACCCACGGCCACTGAAGCTTTCTTT. Translation: CASSLPPTATEAFF.

This clonotype occurred many times. V is TRBV6-1 and J is TRBJ2-7, with TRBD1 identical over 8 bases. J gave up 7 bases and V 7 bases, and 15 bases lay outside the gene matches. The CDR3 totals 15 residues. The germline V gene has CDR1 MNHNS and CDR2 SASEGT. For the CDR3, the DNA is TGTGCCAGCATCCAACATGGGCAGGGGGCGGGAGAGCAGTACTTC. Encoded protein: CASIQHGQGAGEQYF.

In this sample, this clonotype turned up many times. This chain's CDR3 is CASSTRTAPYEQYF. CDR3 in DNA: TGTGCCAGCAGCACACGGACGGCTCCTTACGAGCAGTACTTC. The V call is TRBV11-1, the J call TRBJ2-7, with unresolved D. Germline loops: CDR1 SGHAT, CDR2 FQDESV (reference sequence). This CDR3 comprises 14 residues. Deletions cut 5 bases from V and 4 bases from J, with 15 bases between.